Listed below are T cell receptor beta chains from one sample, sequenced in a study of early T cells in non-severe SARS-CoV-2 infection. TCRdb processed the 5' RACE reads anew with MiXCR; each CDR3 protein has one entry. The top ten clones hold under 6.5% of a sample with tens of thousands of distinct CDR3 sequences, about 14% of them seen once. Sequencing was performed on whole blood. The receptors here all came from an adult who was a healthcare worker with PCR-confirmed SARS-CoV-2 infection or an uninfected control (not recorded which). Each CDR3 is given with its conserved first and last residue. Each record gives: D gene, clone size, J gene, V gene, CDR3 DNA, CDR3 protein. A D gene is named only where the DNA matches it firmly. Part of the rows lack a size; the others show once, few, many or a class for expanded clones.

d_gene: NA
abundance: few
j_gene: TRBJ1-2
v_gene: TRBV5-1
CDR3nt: TGCGCCAGCAGCCCGGGGACAACGCCAAACCTACCATATGGCTACACCTTC
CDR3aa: CASSPGTTPNLPYGYTF

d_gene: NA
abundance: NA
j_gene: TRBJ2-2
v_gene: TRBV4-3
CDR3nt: TGCGCCAGCAGCCAAGGGAAGGGCCCCGACGTGACCGGGGAGCTGTTTTTT
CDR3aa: CASSQGKGPDVTGELFF

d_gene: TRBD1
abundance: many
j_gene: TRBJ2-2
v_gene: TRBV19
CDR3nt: TGTGCCAGTAGTCCCCGGGACAGTAACACCGGGGAGCTGTTTTTT
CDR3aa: CASSPRDSNTGELFF

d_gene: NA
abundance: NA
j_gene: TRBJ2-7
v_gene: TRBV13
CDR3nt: TGTGCCAGCAGCACTGGGACGGCGGATCGCTACGAGCAGTACTTC
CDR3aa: CASSTGTADRYEQYF

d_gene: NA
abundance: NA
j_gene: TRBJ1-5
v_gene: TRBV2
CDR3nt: TGTGCCAGCAGGGACGACGGACTGGGGCCCCAGCATTTT
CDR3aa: CASRDDGLGPQHF

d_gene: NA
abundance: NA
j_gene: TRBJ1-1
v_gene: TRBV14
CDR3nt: TGTGCCAGCAGCCCTGGCCAGAATGCTTTCTTT
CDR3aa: CASSPGQNAFF

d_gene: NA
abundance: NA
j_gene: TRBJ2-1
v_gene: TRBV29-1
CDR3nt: TGCAGCGTTGCCAGGGACTATGAGCAGTTCTTC
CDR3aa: CSVARDYEQFF

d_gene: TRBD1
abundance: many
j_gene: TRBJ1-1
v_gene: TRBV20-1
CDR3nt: TGCAGTGCTAGTCGAGGGGGCCGATTGAACACTGAAGCTTTCTTT
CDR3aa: CSASRGGRLNTEAFF

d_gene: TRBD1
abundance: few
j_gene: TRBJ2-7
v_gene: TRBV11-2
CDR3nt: TGTGCCAGCAGCCAGGGACAGGTCTACGAGCAGTACTTC
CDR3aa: CASSQGQVYEQYF

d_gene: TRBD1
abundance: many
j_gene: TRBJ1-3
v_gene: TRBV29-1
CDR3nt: TGCAGCGTCCGGACAGGTGGCGAAAACACCATATATTTT
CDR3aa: CSVRTGGENTIYF

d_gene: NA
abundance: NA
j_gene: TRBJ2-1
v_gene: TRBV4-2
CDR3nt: TGTGCCAGCAGCCAAGAGATCAGCTCCTACAATGAGCAGTTCTTC
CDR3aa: CASSQEISSYNEQFF

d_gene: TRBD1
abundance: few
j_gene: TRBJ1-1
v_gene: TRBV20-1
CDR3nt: TGCAGTGCTAGTGGGACAGATCAACACACTGAAGCTTTCTTT
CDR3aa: CSASGTDQHTEAFF

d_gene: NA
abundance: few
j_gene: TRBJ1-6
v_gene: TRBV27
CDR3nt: TGTGCCAGCAGTTTAAGAGACTATTCACCCCTCCACTTT
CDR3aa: CASSLRDYSPLHF

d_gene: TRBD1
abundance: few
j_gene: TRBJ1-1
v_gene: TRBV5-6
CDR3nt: TGTGCCAGCAGCCCTGACAGGGGTTGGTCGAACACTGAAGCTTTCTTT
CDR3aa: CASSPDRGWSNTEAFF

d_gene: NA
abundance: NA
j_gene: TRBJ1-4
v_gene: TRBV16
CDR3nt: TGTGCCAGCAGCCAATCAGCCGCAACTAATGAAAAACTGTTTTTT
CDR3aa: CASSQSAATNEKLFF

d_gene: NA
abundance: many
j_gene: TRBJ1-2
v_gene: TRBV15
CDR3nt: TGTGCCACCAGCAGAGGCAGGCAGGGCTACACCTTC
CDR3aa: CATSRGRQGYTF

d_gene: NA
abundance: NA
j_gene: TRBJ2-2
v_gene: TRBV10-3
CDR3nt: TGTGCCATCGGGTCCGGGGAGCTGTTTTTT
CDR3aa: CAIGSGELFF

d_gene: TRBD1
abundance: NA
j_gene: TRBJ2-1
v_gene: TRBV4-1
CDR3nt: TGCGCCAGCAGCCAAGAAAACAGGGGGGTCAATGAGCAGTTCTTC
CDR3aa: CASSQENRGVNEQFF

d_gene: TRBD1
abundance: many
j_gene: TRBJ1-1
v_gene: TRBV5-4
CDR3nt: TGTGCCAGCAGCTTTGGACAGGTCCTCACTGAAGCTTTCTTT
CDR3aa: CASSFGQVLTEAFF

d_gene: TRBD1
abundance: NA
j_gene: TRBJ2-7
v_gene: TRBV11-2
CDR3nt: TGTGCCAGCAGCTTAGGGGGGGCAAGGACAGGGATGTACGAGCAGTACTTC
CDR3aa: CASSLGGARTGMYEQYF

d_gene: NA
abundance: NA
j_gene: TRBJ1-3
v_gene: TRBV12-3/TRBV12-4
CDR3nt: TGTGCCAGCAGGCGCCCCGGTCGAAACTCTGGAAACACCATATATTTT
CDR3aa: CASRRPGRNSGNTIYF

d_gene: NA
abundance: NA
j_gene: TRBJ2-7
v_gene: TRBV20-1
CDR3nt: TGCAGTGCTAGAGATCTTGGGGGTTCCCTTTCGGGGGAGCAGTACTTC
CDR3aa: CSARDLGGSLSGEQYF

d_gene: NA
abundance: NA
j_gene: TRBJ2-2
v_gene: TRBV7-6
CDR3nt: TGTGCCAGCAGCCCAGATCCCCGGACTGTAACCGGGGAGCTGTTTTTT
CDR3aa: CASSPDPRTVTGELFF

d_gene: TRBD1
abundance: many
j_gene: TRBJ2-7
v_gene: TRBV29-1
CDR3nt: TGCAGCGTTGAACCAGTAACCGGGACAGGGGCAAAGCAGTACTTC
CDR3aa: CSVEPVTGTGAKQYF

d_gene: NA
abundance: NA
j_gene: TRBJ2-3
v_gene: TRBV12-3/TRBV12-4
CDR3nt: TGTGCCAGCAGTTTAGACGCAGGGGATACGCAGTATTTT
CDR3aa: CASSLDAGDTQYF

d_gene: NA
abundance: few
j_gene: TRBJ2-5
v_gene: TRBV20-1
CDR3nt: TGCAGTGCTACTTTACAGCGGAAAGAGACCCAGTACTTC
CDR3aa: CSATLQRKETQYF

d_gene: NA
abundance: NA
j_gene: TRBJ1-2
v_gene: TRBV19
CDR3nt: TGTGTCAGTAGTATCCGCAGGGACATTGGCTACACCTTC
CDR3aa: CVSSIRRDIGYTF

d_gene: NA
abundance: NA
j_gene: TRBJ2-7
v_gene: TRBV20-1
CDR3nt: TGCAGTGCTGCCGCCGGCATAACCTACGAGCAGTACTTC
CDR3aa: CSAAAGITYEQYF

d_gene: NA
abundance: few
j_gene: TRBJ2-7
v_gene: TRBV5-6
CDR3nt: TGTGCCAGCAGCTTGGATCCGGCAGGGACCTACGAGCAGTACTTC
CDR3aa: CASSLDPAGTYEQYF

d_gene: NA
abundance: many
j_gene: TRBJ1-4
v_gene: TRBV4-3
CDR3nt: TGCGCCAGCAGCCAAGATGCCGGTGAAAAACTGTTTTTT
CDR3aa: CASSQDAGEKLFF

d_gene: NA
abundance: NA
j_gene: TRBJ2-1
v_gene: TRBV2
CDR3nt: TGTGCCAGCAGTTATACAGGGTCGGGGTCCTACAATGAGCAGTTCTTC
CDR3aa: CASSYTGSGSYNEQFF

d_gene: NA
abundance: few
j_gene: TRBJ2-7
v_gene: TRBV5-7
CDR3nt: TGTGCCAGCTTCCTGGGGGGAGGCGAGCAGTACTTC
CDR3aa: CASFLGGGEQYF

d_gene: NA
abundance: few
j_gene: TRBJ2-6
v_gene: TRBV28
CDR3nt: TGTGCCAGTCGAAGGGAAAGCTCTGGGGCCAACGTCCTGACTTTC
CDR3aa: CASRRESSGANVLTF

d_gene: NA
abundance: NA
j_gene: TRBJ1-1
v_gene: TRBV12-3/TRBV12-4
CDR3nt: TGTGCCAGCAATTTTAGGGTACAAGTGAACACTGAAGCTTTCTTT
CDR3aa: CASNFRVQVNTEAFF

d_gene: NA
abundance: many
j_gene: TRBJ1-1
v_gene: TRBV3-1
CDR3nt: TGTGCCAGCAGCCCGACAAACACCAAGAACACTGAAGTTTTCTTT
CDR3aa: CASSPTNTKNTEVFF

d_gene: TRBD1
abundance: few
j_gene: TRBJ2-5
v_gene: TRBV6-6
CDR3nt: TGTGCCAGCATGCTCAACAGGGGAGTGAAGACCCAGTACTTC
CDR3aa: CASMLNRGVKTQYF

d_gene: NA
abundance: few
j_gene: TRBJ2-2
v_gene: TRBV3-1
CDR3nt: TGTGCCAGCAGCCAAAACGGACTAAGTACCGGGGAGCTGTTTTTT
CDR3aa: CASSQNGLSTGELFF

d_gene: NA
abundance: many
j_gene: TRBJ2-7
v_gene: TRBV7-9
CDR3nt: TGTGCCAGCAGCCAACCACAGGGGAGGAGCTCCTACGAGCAGTACTTC
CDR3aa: CASSQPQGRSSYEQYF

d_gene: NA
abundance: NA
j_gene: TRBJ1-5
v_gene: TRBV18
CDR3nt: TGTGCCAGCTCCTCACAAACGGGGGGCGGACAGCCCCAGCATTTT
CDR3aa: CASSSQTGGGQPQHF

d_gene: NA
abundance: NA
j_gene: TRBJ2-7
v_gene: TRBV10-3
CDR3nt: TGTGCCATCAGTGCGTCAGGGCCTAGCTCCTACGAGCAGTACTTC
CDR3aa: CAISASGPSSYEQYF

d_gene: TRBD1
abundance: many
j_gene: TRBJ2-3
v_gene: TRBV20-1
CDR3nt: TGCAGTGCTAGTAGACAGGGAGGCACAGATACGCAGTATTTT
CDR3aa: CSASRQGGTDTQYF

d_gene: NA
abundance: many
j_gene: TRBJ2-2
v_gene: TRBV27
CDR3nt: TGTGCCAGCAGTCCCCGACGAGACACCGGGGAGCTGTTTTTT
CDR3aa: CASSPRRDTGELFF

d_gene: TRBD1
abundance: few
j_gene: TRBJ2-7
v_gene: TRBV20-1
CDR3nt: TGCAGTGCTAGGGGACAGGTGGACTACGAGCAGTACTTC
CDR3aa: CSARGQVDYEQYF

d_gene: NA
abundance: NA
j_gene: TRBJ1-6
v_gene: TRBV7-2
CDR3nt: TGTGCCAGCAGCTTAGCTCCTGAAGTTTCACCCCTCCACTTT
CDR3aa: CASSLAPEVSPLHF

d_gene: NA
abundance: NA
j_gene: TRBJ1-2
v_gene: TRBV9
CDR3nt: TGTGCCAGCAGCGTAGAGGGGATTGGAAACTATGGCTACACCTTC
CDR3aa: CASSVEGIGNYGYTF

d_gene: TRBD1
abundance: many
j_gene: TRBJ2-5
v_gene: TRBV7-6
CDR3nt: TGTGCCAGCAGCTCCTGGGACAGGGGAAAGACCCAGTACTTC
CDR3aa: CASSSWDRGKTQYF

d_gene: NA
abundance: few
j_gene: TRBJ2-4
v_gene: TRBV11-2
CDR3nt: TGTGCCAGCAGCTTAGATGGGGGACCCAAAAACATTCAGTACTTC
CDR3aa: CASSLDGGPKNIQYF

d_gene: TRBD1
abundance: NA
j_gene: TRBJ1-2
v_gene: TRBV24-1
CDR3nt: TGTGCCACCAGCGGGGAGACAGGGAGCGGCTACACCTTC
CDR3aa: CATSGETGSGYTF

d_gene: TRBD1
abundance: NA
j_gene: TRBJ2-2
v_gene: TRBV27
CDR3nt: TGTGCCAGCAGATACAGGGGCGCGAACACCGGGGAGCTGTTTTTT
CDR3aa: CASRYRGANTGELFF